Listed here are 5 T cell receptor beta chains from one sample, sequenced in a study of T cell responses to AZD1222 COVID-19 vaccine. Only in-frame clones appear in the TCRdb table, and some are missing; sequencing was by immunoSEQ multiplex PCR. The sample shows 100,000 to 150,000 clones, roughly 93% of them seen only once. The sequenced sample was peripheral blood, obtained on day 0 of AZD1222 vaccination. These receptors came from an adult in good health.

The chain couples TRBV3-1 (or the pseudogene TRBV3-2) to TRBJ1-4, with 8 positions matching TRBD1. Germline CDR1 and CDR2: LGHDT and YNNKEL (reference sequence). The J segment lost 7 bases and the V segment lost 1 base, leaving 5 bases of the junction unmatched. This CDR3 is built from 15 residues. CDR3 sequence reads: CASSQVDRGFEKLFF. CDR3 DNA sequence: TGTGCCAGCAGCCAAGTCGACAGGGGATTTGAAAAACTGTTTTTT.

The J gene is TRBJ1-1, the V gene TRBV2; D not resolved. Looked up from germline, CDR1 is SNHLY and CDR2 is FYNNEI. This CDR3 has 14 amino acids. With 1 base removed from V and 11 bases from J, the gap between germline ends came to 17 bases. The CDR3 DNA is TGTGCCAGCAGTGAAGTTCGGTCAGTGATGCGGGCTTTCTTT. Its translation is CASSEVRSVMRAFF.

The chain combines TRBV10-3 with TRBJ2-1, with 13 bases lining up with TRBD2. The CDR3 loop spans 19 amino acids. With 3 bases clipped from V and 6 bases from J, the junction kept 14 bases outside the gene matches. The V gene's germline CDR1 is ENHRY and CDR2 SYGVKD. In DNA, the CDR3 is TGTGCCATCAGTGACTCCCCGGGACTAGCGGGAAGTTTGGTCAATGAGCAGTTCTTC. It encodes CAISDSPGLAGSLVNEQFF.

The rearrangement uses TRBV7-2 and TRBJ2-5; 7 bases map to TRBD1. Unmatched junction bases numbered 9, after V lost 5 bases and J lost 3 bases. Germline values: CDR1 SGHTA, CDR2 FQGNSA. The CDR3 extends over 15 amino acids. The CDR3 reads CASSRRQGEKETQYF. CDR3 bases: TGTGCCAGCAGCCGGAGACAGGGAGAGAAAGAGACCCAGTACTTC.

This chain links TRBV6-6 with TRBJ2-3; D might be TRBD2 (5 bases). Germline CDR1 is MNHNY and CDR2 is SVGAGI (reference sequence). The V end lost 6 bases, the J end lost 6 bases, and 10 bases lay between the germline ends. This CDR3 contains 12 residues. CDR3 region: CASSPSGDTQYF. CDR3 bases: TGTGCCAGCAGCCCGTCGGGGGATACGCAGTATTTT.